The 25 T cell receptor beta chains in this list originate from one sample, sequenced in a study of T cell changes during pregnancy in multiple sclerosis. Data came from immunoSEQ multiplex PCR; TCRdb stores just in-frame clones and leaves some out. The sample carries about 84,000 clones, approximately 95% recorded once. This sample comprised peripheral blood, obtained in the second trimester of pregnancy. The receptors derive from a female donor in good health, enrolled as a control in a pregnancy study.

The chain joins TRBV28 to TRBJ1-2; tentatively, D is TRBD1 (5 bases). Germline assignment: CDR1 MDHEN and CDR2 SYDVKM. The germline V and J ends were trimmed by 10 bases and 3 bases, with 15 bases remaining between them. The CDR3 is 13 residues long. CDR3 region: CAIRGSVDYGYTF. DNA of the CDR3: TGTGCCATAAGGGGATCGGTTGACTATGGCTACACCTTC.

The V call is TRBV19, the J call TRBJ2-1, with TRBD2 matching over 12 bases. The V gene end was trimmed by 0 bases and the J gene end by 3 bases; junction bases not matched to a gene: 9. Germline V gene data show CDR1 as LNHDA and CDR2 as SQIVND (reference sequence). CDR3 size: 19 residues. CDR3 sequence reads: CASSIEATSGRGYYNEQFF. The CDR3 DNA is TGTGCCAGTAGTATAGAGGCGACTAGCGGGAGAGGCTACTACAATGAGCAGTTCTTC.

Only one count was recorded for this clone. V gene TRBV7-9 combines with J gene TRBJ2-7, with 16 bases lining up with TRBD2. The CDR3 totals 18 residues. Germline CDR1 reads SEHNR; CDR2 reads FQNEAQ (reference sequence). With V trimmed by 3 bases and J by 4 bases, 9 bases remained unmatched. DNA for the CDR3: TGTGCCAGCAGCTTCGGGACTAGCGGGAGGGCCCTGGCGTACGAGCAGTACTTC. Protein: CASSFGTSGRALAYEQYF.

The chain recombines TRBV5-1 with TRBJ2-3; 10 nucleotides agree with TRBD1. The V gene's germline CDR1 is SGHRS and CDR2 YFSETQ. V dropped 0 bases and J dropped 0; count of bases not matched to a gene: 10. The CDR3 runs to 19 residues. As DNA, the CDR3 is TGCGCCAGCAGCTTGGCCCCCAAGGGACAGGGGACTAGCACAGATACGCAGTATTTT. Its protein product is CASSLAPKGQGTSTDTQYF.

The chain links TRBV2 to TRBJ1-3; no clear D. The V gene's germline CDR1 is SNHLY and CDR2 FYNNEI. This CDR3 region has 16 residues. Trimming took 3 bases from V and 4 from J, leaving 16 bases between them. The CDR3 here is CASSEVSVAAGNTIYF. In DNA form, the CDR3 reads TGTGCCAGCAGTGAGGTGTCCGTGGCCGCAGGAAACACCATATATTTT. Full variable domain (rest looked up from reference TRBV2 and TRBJ1-3): EPEVTQTPSHQVTQMGQEVILRCVPISNHLYFYWYRQILGQKVEFLVSFYNNEISEKSEIFDDQFSVERPDGSNFTLKIRSTKLEDSAMYFCASSEVSVAAGNTIYFGEGSWLTVV.

The chain links TRBV4-2 to TRBJ1-5; 7 nucleotides match TRBD1. This CDR3 contains 14 residues. Germline CDR1 is LGHNA and CDR2 is YNFKEQ. The trim removed 1 base at V and 7 bases at J, leaving 4 bases unmatched. The DNA for the CDR3 is TGTGCCAGCAGCCAAGCCAGGGGGGACCAGCCCCAGCATTTT. Translated, it gives CASSQARGDQPQHF.

The rearrangement joins TRBV5-4 to TRBJ1-5; D is possibly TRBD1 (6 bases). The CDR3 extends over 16 amino acids. V shed 4 bases and J shed 0 bases, with 14 bases lying between them. Germline V lookup: CDR1 SGHNT, CDR2 YYREEE (reference sequence). The CDR3 spells CASSPGTPYSNQPQHF. CDR3 DNA: TGTGCCAGCAGCCCAGGGACACCGTATAGCAATCAGCCCCAGCATTTT.

The J gene is TRBJ2-7, the V gene TRBV5-1; TRBD1 is a possible D gene (6 bases). Germline-derived CDR1 and CDR2 are SGHRS and YFSETQ. This CDR3 contains 14 residues. V was clipped by 3 bases and J by 0 bases, with 10 bases between them. CDR3 in DNA: TGCGCCAGCAGCTGGGGGACAACCTCCTACGAGCAGTACTTC. Protein sequence: CASSWGTTSYEQYF.

V and J are TRBV29-1 and TRBJ2-1; 10 nucleotides agree with TRBD2. The CDR3 length is 15 residues. Germline assignment: CDR1 SQVTM and CDR2 ANQGSEA. Trimming removed 3 bases from V and 4 bases from J; junction bases left unmatched: 6. The CDR3 region has the DNA TGCAGCGTTGAGAGAGGACTAGCGGCGTACAATGAGCAGTTCTTC. It is translated as CSVERGLAAYNEQFF.

The CDR3 DNA follows: TGTGCCAGCAGCCGTAATCAGCCCCAGCATTTT. It yields the protein CASSRNQPQHF. The chain has TRBV28 and TRBJ1-5, with no clear D. V was pared by 6 bases and J by 4 bases, with 4 bases between. The CDR3 has 11 amino acids. CDR1 is MDHEN, CDR2 SYDVKM, per germline.

The V call is TRBV6-1, the J call TRBJ2-2, with D perhaps TRBD2 (5 bases). CDR3 length: 14 amino acids. Germline V lookup: CDR1 MNHNS, CDR2 SASEGT. Between the trimmed V and J ends, which lost 4 bases and 5 bases, there was a span of 11 bases. CDR3 coding DNA: TGTGCCAGCAGTGTACCCGGCGGGACCGGGGAGCTGTTTTTT. Translation gives CASSVPGGTGELFF.

The J gene is TRBJ2-6, the V gene TRBV27; D might be TRBD2 (6 bases). Germline V CDR1 and CDR2: MNHEY, SMNVEV (reference sequence). This CDR3 has 15 amino acids. Trimming cost V 10 bases and J 0 bases, with 13 bases left between them. In DNA form, the CDR3 reads TGTGCCACTCAGGAGGGGTACTCTGGGGCCAACGTCCTGACTTTC. It specifies CATQEGYSGANVLTF.

The CDR3 is CASSGTGNQPQHF. The CDR3 DNA sequence: TGTGCCAGCAGTGGGACAGGGAATCAGCCCCAGCATTTT. The chain recombines TRBV6-5 with TRBJ1-5; 9 bases fit TRBD1. Looked up from germline, CDR1 is MNHEY and CDR2 is SVGAGI. The CDR3 covers 13 residues. V lost 5 bases, J lost 4 bases, and 0 bases stayed unmatched.

The chain is built from TRBV13 and TRBJ2-7; 7 bases map to TRBD2. From germline, CDR1 is PRHDT and CDR2 FYEKMQ (reference sequence). After removal of 4 bases from V and 4 bases from J, the junction contained 7 bases not matched to a gene. The CDR3 totals 14 residues. Here the CDR3 reads CASSSRLADYEQYF. The CDR3 DNA is TGTGCCAGCAGCTCCCGACTAGCTGATTACGAGCAGTACTTC.

This clone came up once. V is TRBV28 and J is TRBJ1-4, with a tentative D call TRBD1 (5 bases). This CDR3 comprises 14 residues. Trimming removed 6 bases from V and 2 bases from J, with 10 bases in between. The germline gives CDR1 MDHEN, CDR2 SYDVKM. CDR3 amino acids: CASSLTDTNEKLFF. The DNA of the CDR3 is TGTGCCAGCAGCCTGACAGACACTAATGAAAAACTGTTTTTT.

This clone appeared a single time. The chain is built from TRBV2 and TRBJ1-5; TRBD1 is a possible D gene (6 bases). The germline V gene has CDR1 SNHLY and CDR2 FYNNEI. The CDR3 loop spans 16 amino acids. Trimming took off 6 bases at V and 2 bases at J, with 17 bases between the two ends. CDR3 residues: CASSPRGQAGNQPQHF. The CDR3, as DNA: TGTGCCAGCAGCCCTAGGGGACAAGCTGGCAATCAGCCCCAGCATTTT.

The J gene is TRBJ2-3, the V gene TRBV9; 8 bases agree with TRBD2. The CDR3 extends over 16 amino acids. Germline V gene lookup returns CDR1 SGDLS and CDR2 YYNGEE. J lost 2 bases, V lost 5 bases, and 10 bases had no gene match. In nucleotides, the CDR3 is TGTGCCAGCAGTACCTCAGCGGGGGTGACCACAGATACGCAGTATTTT. Its translation: CASSTSAGVTTDTQYF.

This clone was seen just once. The chain carries TRBV6-1 and TRBJ2-3; D is uncertain. CDR3 size: 13 residues. Trimming cost V 6 bases and J 0 bases, with 7 bases left between them. CDR1 is MNHNS, CDR2 SASEGT, per germline. The CDR3 protein is CASRTPSTDTQYF. CDR3 DNA sequence: TGTGCCAGCAGGACACCTAGCACAGATACGCAGTATTTT.

V and J are TRBV16 and TRBJ2-7; TRBD1 might be the D (6 bases). The CDR3 has 14 amino acids. The V end lost 1 base, the J end lost 3 bases, and 10 bases lay between the germline ends. Germline values: CDR1 KGHSY, CDR2 FQNENV. The chain's CDR3 is CASSQWAGVYEQYF. The CDR3, as DNA: TGTGCCAGCAGCCAATGGGCAGGGGTCTACGAGCAGTACTTC.

This clone was seen a single time. This chain connects TRBV6-5 to TRBJ1-1, with 7 bases fitting TRBD1. Trimming removed 7 bases from V and 0 bases from J; junction bases left unmatched: 5. This CDR3 has 14 amino acids. CDR1 is MNHEY, CDR2 SVGAGI, per germline. CDR3 DNA sequence: TGTGCCAGCATGCCGGACAGGATGAACACTGAAGCTTTCTTT. Translation gives CASMPDRMNTEAFF.

The chain recombines TRBV18 with TRBJ2-1; TRBD1 might be the D (5 bases). Germline V gene sequence: CDR1 KGHSH, CDR2 LQKENI. V was trimmed by 3 bases and J by 8 bases, leaving 8 bases between them. This CDR3 contains 12 residues. The CDR3 nucleotides read TGTGCCAGCTCACCCCAGGGCCATGAGCAGTTCTTC. Its protein product is CASSPQGHEQFF.

This clone was counted a single time. J is TRBJ2-7 and V is TRBV5-1; 7 nucleotides match TRBD1. CDR3 length equals 16 residues. Looked up from germline, CDR1 is SGHRS and CDR2 is YFSETQ. Losses at the gene ends were 0 bases for V and 3 bases for J; bases not matched to a gene: 9. The DNA for the CDR3 is TGCGCCAGCAGCTTGGCACCCGGGACAGATTTCTACGAGCAGTACTTC. As protein: CASSLAPGTDFYEQYF.

The genes are TRBV7-2 and TRBJ2-7; possibly TRBD1 for D (5 bases). CDR1 and CDR2 from the germline V gene are SGHTA and FQGNSA. There are 12 residues in the CDR3. With 2 bases removed from V and 4 bases from J, the gap between germline ends came to 6 bases. CDR3 in DNA: TGTGCCAGCAGCTTAACAGGATACGAGCAGTACTTC. Amino acids: CASSLTGYEQYF.

This rearrangement joins TRBV7-2 to TRBJ1-2; D unclear. V lost 6 bases and J lost 2, with 13 bases in between. Germline loops: CDR1 SGHTA, CDR2 FQGNSA. The CDR3 runs to 14 residues. This CDR3 is CASSVAQRNYGYTF. DNA of the CDR3: TGTGCCAGCAGTGTCGCTCAGCGGAACTATGGCTACACCTTC.

The rearrangement uses TRBV21-1 and TRBJ1-1; TRBD1 reflects the table's D call only, with no check against the DNA. TRBV21-1 is flagged as a pseudogene. The length of the CDR3 is 16 residues. CDR3 residues: CASSKSGTGSRTEAFF. The CDR3 bases are TGTGCCAGCAGCAAGTCCGGGACAGGGTCGAGAACTGAAGCTTTCTTT.